This T cell receptor beta chain was captured by sequencing in a study of response to subunit inactivated influenza vaccine. Study-wide results and limits: A suggestion made by the authors is that each seasonal influenza vaccination recruits few new T cells.

This CDR3 has 15 amino acids. Germline V gene lookup returns CDR1 SGHAT and CDR2 FQDESV (reference sequence). V trimming: 0 bases; J trimming: 4 bases; junction bases outside the gene matches: 5. TCRdb fed the RT-PCR reads into MiXCR, producing one record per CDR3 protein. The sample consists of roughly 650,000 distinct CDR3 sequences, roughly 15% of them appearing once. Comment on this clonotype: Its matching antigen is unknown.

Specimen: PBMCs from blood, collected roughly 2 weeks before vaccination. This sequence was found in a man over 45 who received an inactivated influenza vaccine. The chain couples TRBV11-1 to TRBJ2-7; 8 bases are shared with TRBD1. The CDR3 nucleotides read TGTGCCAGCAGCTTAGCGGCAGGGGGCGGATACGAGCAGTACTTC. Protein sequence: CASSLAAGGGYEQYF.